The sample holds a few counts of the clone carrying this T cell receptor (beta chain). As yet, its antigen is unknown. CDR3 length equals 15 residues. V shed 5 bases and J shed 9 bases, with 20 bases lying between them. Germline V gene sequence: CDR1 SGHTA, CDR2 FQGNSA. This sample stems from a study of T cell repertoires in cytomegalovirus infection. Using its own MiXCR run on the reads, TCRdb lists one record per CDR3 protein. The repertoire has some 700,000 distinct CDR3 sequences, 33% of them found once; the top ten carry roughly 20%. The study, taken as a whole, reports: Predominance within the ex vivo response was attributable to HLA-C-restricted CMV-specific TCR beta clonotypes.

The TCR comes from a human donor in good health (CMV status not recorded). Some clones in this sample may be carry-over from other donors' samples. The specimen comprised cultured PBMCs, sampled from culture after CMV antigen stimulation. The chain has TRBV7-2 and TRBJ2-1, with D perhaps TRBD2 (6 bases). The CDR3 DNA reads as TGTGCCAGCAGCCCAAGTGGCGGGATTAGTGCTGAGCAGTTCTTC. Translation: CASSPSGGISAEQFF.